The rows below give T cell receptor beta chains drawn from one sample of a study of blood T cell repertoires in COVID-19. TCRdb's table, derived via immunoSEQ multiplex PCR, lists solely in-frame clones and lacks some. Of about 380,000 clones listed, around 90% are singletons. Sequencing input: PBMCs or T cells enriched from blood (not recorded which). These receptors came from a woman in her late teens or twenties who had recovered from COVID-19. The CDR3 runs from the conserved cysteine through the conserved F or W. The D gene is left open where the match is weak. Clone sizes are given selectively: once, few, many, or a class where the clone is expanded.

cdr3_aa,cdr3_nt,v_call,clone_size,cdr3_length,j_call,d_call
CASSPLDTGQSSYEQYF,TGTGCCAGCTCACCTCTGGACACCGGACAGAGCTCCTACGAGCAGTACTTC,TRBV18,-,17,TRBJ2-7,-
CASSLGRPVLSYEQYF,TGCGCCAGCAGCTTGGGGAGGCCAGTCCTCTCCTACGAGCAGTACTTC,TRBV5-1,-,16,TRBJ2-7,-
CASSIADPGDYGYTF,TGTGCCAGTAGTATCGCCGACCCAGGGGACTATGGCTACACCTTC,TRBV19,-,15,TRBJ1-2,-
CSASSSGGSWETQYF,TGCAGTGCTAGTTCTAGCGGGGGCTCTTGGGAGACCCAGTACTTC,TRBV20-1,-,15,TRBJ2-5,TRBD2
CASSLDGTDYGYTF,TGTGCCAGCAGCTTAGACGGGACAGACTATGGCTACACCTTC,TRBV7-8,-,14,TRBJ1-2,TRBD1
CASSQDLAGGLGETQYF,TGCGCCAGCAGCCAGGACCTTGCGGGGGGGCTGGGGGAGACCCAGTACTTC,TRBV4-3,-,17,TRBJ2-5,TRBD2
CASSQAGGGYGYTF,TGCGCCAGCAGCCAAGCGGGGGGTGGTTATGGCTACACCTTC,TRBV5-1,-,14,TRBJ1-2,-
CASSIVGRQGTSGANVLTF,TGTGCCAGTAGTATAGTGGGCCGACAGGGAACCTCTGGGGCCAACGTCCTGACTTTC,TRBV19,-,19,TRBJ2-6,TRBD1
CASSYSTAGNSPLHF,TGTGCCAGCAGTTACTCGACAGCCGGGAATTCACCCCTCCACTTT,TRBV6-5,-,15,TRBJ1-6,-
CASTGYVLNEQFF,TGTGCCAGTACGGGGTATGTTCTCAATGAGCAGTTCTTC,TRBV19,-,13,TRBJ2-1,-
CASSLGQGLSPLHF,TGTGCCAGCAGCTTGGGACAGGGTTTATCACCCCTCCACTTT,TRBV13,-,14,TRBJ1-6,TRBD1
CASLGAPTYNEQFF,TGCGCCAGTCTGGGAGCGCCGACATACAATGAGCAGTTCTTC,TRBV5-1,-,14,TRBJ2-1,-
CASSPVDRDNSPLHF,TGTGCCAGCAGCCCCGTTGACAGGGACAATTCACCCCTCCACTTT,TRBV28,-,15,TRBJ1-6,TRBD1
CASSPFPSYEQYF,TGTGCCAGCAGCCCTTTCCCCTCCTACGAGCAGTACTTC,TRBV7-9,-,13,TRBJ2-7,-
CASSPGQGNQPQHF,TGTGCCAGCAGCCCTGGTCAGGGAAATCAGCCCCAGCATTTT,TRBV3-1/TRBV3-2,-,14,TRBJ1-5,-
CASSVNRVMNTEAFF,TGTGCCAGCAGCGTCAACAGGGTCATGAACACTGAAGCTTTCTTT,TRBV5-5,-,15,TRBJ1-1,-
CASSQGQADSGNTIYF,TGTGCCAGCAGTCAGGGACAGGCGGACTCTGGAAACACCATATATTTT,TRBV11-2,once,16,TRBJ1-3,TRBD1
CATSRVGTGDSPLHF,TGTGCCACCAGCAGGGTTGGGACAGGGGACTCACCCCTCCACTTT,TRBV15,-,15,TRBJ1-6,TRBD1
CASSLGGPGGAGEQFF,TGTGCCAGCAGCTTAGGGGGACCCGGGGGGGCCGGTGAGCAGTTCTTC,TRBV7-2,-,16,TRBJ2-1,TRBD2
CASREDRDTEAFF,TGTGCCAGCAGGGAAGACAGGGACACTGAAGCTTTCTTT,TRBV2,-,13,TRBJ1-1,TRBD1
CASSLFPSNQPQHF,TGTGCCAGCAGTTTATTTCCGTCTAATCAGCCCCAGCATTTT,TRBV28,-,14,TRBJ1-5,-
CASRRVSRNTIYF,TGTGCCAGCAGACGGGTCAGCCGAAACACCATATATTTT,TRBV11-2,-,13,TRBJ1-3,-
CASSLHSGGSTDTQYF,TGTGCCAGCAGCTTACACAGCGGGGGTAGCACAGATACGCAGTATTTT,TRBV7-9,-,16,TRBJ2-3,TRBD2
CASSYSILGQKNTEAFF,TGTGCCAGCAGTTACTCGATCTTAGGACAGAAGAACACTGAAGCTTTCTTT,TRBV6-2/TRBV6-3,-,17,TRBJ1-1,-
CASSLWGGHPDTQYF,TGTGCCAGCAGTTTATGGGGGGGCCATCCAGATACGCAGTATTTT,TRBV27,-,15,TRBJ2-3,-
CSADRQRNEQFF,TGCAGCGCCGATCGACAGCGCAATGAGCAGTTCTTC,TRBV29-1,-,12,TRBJ2-1,-
CSGVISSGIEAFF,TGCAGCGGGGTAATTAGCTCAGGGATAGAAGCTTTCTTT,TRBV29-1,-,13,TRBJ1-1,-
CASSLVYRGATEAFF,TGCGCCAGCAGCTTGGTGTACAGGGGGGCCACTGAAGCTTTCTTT,TRBV5-1,-,15,TRBJ1-1,TRBD1
CASSPEQGARHQPQHF,TGTGCCAGCAGCCCCGAACAGGGGGCGCGCCATCAGCCCCAGCATTTT,TRBV7-6,-,16,TRBJ1-5,TRBD1
CASSLDSSNYGYTF,TGCGCCAGCAGCTTGGACAGTTCGAACTATGGCTACACCTTC,TRBV5-1,-,14,TRBJ1-2,-
CASSSGYQGEKLFF,TGTGCCAGCAGCTCAGGGTATCAAGGAGAAAAACTGTTTTTT,TRBV6-5,-,14,TRBJ1-4,-
CSVERGPMLNEQFF,TGCAGCGTTGAACGAGGTCCAATGTTAAATGAGCAGTTCTTC,TRBV29-1,-,14,TRBJ2-1,-
CASSLGTEGSPLHF,TGTGCCAGCAGCTTAGGAACGGAGGGTTCACCCCTCCACTTT,TRBV7-3,-,14,TRBJ1-6,-
CASSIAGGSSYNEQFF,TGTGCCAGCAGCATAGCGGGGGGTAGCTCCTACAATGAGCAGTTCTTC,TRBV9,-,16,TRBJ2-1,TRBD2
CAIAGGGPSNQPQHF,TGTGCCATCGCTGGCGGGGGCCCTAGCAATCAGCCCCAGCATTTT,TRBV10-3,-,15,TRBJ1-5,-
CASSGGGHGYTF,TGTGCCAGCAGTGGGGGGGGGCATGGCTACACCTTC,TRBV25-1,-,12,TRBJ1-2,-
CASSQTGRPRNQPQHF,TGCGCCAGCAGCCAGACAGGGAGACCCCGCAATCAGCCCCAGCATTTT,TRBV4-1,few,16,TRBJ1-5,TRBD1
CASWGQGDSNYGYTF,TGTGCCAGCTGGGGACAGGGGGATTCCAACTATGGCTACACCTTC,TRBV19,once,15,TRBJ1-2,TRBD1
CSVLKPGQGAYQAKNIQYF,TGCAGCGTATTAAAACCGGGACAGGGGGCTTATCAAGCCAAAAACATTCAGTACTTC,TRBV29-1,-,19,TRBJ2-4,TRBD1
CASSLVFGTGLDTEAFF,TGTGCCAGCAGCTTAGTGTTTGGGACAGGGTTAGACACTGAAGCTTTCTTT,TRBV11-2,-,17,TRBJ1-1,TRBD1
CASSPWAPAGQGWVDEQFF,TGTGCCAGCAGTCCCTGGGCCCCCGCTGGACAGGGGTGGGTCGATGAGCAGTTCTTC,TRBV27,-,19,TRBJ2-1,TRBD1
CASSAGGNYNSPLHF,TGTGCCAGTAGCGCAGGGGGAAACTATAATTCACCCCTCCACTTT,TRBV19,-,15,TRBJ1-6,TRBD1
CASSEPTPLLQHF,TGTGCCAGCAGTGAACCAACCCCCTTACTCCAGCATTTT,TRBV2,few,13,TRBJ1-5,-
CAWTRVRQGETQYF,TGTGCCTGGACCAGGGTCCGTCAGGGGGAGACCCAGTACTTC,TRBV30,-,14,TRBJ2-5,-
CASSFRGPGEQYF,TGTGCCAGCAGTTTTAGGGGGCCCGGGGAGCAGTACTTC,TRBV2,-,13,TRBJ2-7,TRBD1
CASSPKDSSFSAYNEQFF,TGTGCCAGCTCACCAAAGGACAGCAGCTTCTCAGCCTACAATGAGCAGTTCTTC,TRBV18,-,18,TRBJ2-1,-
CASSFGQRESSYNSPLHF,TGTGCCAGCAGCTTCGGACAGAGAGAGAGCTCCTATAATTCACCCCTCCACTTT,TRBV7-9,-,18,TRBJ1-6,-
CASVRRFAFGRQNEKLFF,TGTGCTAGTGTTCGAAGGTTTGCCTTCGGCAGACAAAATGAAAAACTGTTTTTT,TRBV12-5,few,18,TRBJ1-4,-
CASSQKRSPFPPIQGSGKLFF,TGTGCCAGCAGCCAAAAACGATCACCATTCCCCCCTATACAGGGATCGGGAAAACTGTTTTTT,TRBV14,-,21,TRBJ1-4,-
CARSLRFGQRACSYNEQFF,TGTGCCAGAAGCTTGAGGTTCGGGCAGCGGGCCTGCTCCTACAATGAGCAGTTCTTC,TRBV5-3,-,19,TRBJ2-1,-
CASSGTGSYNEQFF,TGTGCCAGCAGCGGTACAGGGTCCTACAATGAGCAGTTCTTC,TRBV9,-,14,TRBJ2-1,-
CASSERGQGLWATNEKLFF,TGCGCCAGCAGCGAACGGGGACAGGGGCTATGGGCAACTAATGAAAAACTGTTTTTT,TRBV5-1,-,19,TRBJ1-4,TRBD1
CASSLAGGFTDTQYF,TGTGCCAGCAGCTTAGCGGGGGGGTTCACAGATACGCAGTATTTT,TRBV7-2,-,15,TRBJ2-3,TRBD2
CATTGRGLVLGNQPQHF,TGTGCCACAACAGGGAGGGGATTAGTCCTGGGCAATCAGCCCCAGCATTTT,TRBV19,-,17,TRBJ1-5,-
CASSQQTGPNNQPQHF,TGCGCCAGCAGCCAACAGACAGGGCCAAACAATCAGCCCCAGCATTTT,TRBV4-1,-,16,TRBJ1-5,TRBD1
CASSLARQRNTEAFF,TGCGCCAGCAGCTTGGCCAGGCAGAGGAACACTGAAGCTTTCTTT,TRBV5-1,-,15,TRBJ1-1,-
CASSYGLTGNTEAFF,TGTGCCAGCAGTTACGGTCTCACGGGGAACACTGAAGCTTTCTTT,TRBV6-5,-,15,TRBJ1-1,-
CASSPWTSENTGELFF,TGTGCCAGCAGCCCTTGGACTAGCGAGAACACCGGGGAGCTGTTTTTT,TRBV9,-,16,TRBJ2-2,TRBD2